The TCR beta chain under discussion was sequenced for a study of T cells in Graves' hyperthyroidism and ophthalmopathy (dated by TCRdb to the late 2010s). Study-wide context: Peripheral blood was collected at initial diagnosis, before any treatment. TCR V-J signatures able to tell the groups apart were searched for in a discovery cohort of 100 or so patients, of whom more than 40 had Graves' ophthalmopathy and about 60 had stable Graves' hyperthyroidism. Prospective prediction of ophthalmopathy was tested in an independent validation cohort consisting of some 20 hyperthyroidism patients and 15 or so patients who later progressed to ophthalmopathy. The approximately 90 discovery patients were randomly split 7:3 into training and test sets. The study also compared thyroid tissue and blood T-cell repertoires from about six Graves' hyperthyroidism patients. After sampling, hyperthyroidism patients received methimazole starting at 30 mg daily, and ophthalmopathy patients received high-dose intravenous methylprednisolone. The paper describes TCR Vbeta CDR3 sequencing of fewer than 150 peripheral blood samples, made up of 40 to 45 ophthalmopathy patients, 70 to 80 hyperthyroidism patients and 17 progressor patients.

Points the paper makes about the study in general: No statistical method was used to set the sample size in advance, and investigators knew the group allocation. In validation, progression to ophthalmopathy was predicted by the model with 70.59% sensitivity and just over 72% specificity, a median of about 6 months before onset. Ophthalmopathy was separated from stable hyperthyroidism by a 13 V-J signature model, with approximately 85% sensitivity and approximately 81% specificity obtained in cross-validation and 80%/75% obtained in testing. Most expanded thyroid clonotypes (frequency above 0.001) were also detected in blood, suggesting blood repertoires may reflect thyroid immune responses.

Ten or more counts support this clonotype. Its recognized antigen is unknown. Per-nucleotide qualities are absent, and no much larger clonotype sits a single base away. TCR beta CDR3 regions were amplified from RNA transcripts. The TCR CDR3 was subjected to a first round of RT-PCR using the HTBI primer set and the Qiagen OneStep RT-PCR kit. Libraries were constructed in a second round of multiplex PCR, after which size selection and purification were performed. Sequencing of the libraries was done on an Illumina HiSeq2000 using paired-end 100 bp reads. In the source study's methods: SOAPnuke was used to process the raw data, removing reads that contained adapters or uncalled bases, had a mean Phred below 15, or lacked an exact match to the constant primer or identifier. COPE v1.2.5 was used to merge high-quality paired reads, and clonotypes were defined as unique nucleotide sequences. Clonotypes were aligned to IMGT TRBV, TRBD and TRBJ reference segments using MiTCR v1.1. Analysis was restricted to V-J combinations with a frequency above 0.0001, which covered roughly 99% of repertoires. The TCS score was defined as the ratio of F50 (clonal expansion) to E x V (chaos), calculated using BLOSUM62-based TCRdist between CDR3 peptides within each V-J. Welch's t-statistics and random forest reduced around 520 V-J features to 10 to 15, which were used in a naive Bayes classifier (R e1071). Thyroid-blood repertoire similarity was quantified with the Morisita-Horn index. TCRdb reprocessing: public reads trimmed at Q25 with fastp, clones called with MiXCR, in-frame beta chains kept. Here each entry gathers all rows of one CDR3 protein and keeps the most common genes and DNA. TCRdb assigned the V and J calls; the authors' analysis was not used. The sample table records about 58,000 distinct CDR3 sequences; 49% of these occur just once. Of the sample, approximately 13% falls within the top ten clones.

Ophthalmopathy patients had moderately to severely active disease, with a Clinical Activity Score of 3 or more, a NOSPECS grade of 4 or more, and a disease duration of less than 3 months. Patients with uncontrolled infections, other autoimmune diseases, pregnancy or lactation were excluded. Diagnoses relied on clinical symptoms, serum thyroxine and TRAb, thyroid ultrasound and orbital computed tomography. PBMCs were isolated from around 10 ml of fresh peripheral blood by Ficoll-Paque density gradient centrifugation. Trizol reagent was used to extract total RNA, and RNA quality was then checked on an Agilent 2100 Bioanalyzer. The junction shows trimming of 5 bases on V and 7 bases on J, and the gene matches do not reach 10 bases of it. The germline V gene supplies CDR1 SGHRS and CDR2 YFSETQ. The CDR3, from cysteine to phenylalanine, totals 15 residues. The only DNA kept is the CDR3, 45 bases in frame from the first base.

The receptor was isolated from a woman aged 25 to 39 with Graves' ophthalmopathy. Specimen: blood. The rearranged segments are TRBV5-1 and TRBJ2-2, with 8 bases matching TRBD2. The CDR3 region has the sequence CASRKREPLGGELFF. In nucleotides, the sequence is TGCGCCAGCAGAAAGCGGGAGCCCCTGGGCGGGGAGCTGTTTTTT.